One and the same sample provided the 20 T cell receptor beta chains below, sequenced in a study of T cell responses to AZD1222 COVID-19 vaccine. Sequenced by immunoSEQ multiplex PCR; TCRdb stores in-frame clones only, minus some. In the table there are 130,000 to 150,000 clones, around 90% of which are singletons. This specimen consisted of peripheral blood, obtained 28 days after the second dose of the MenACWY control vaccine. The receptors derive from an adult who received the MenACWY meningococcal vaccine as a control.

V and J are TRBV18 and TRBJ2-3, with D perhaps assigned TRBD1 or TRBD2 (5 bases each). The CDR3 totals 16 residues. The V end lost 2 bases, the J end lost 0 bases, and 12 bases lay between the germline ends. Looked up from germline, CDR1 is KGHSH and CDR2 is LQKENI. CDR3 loop: CASSPDGTDSTDTQYF. The CDR3, as DNA: TGTGCCAGCTCACCAGATGGGACGGATAGCACAGATACGCAGTATTTT.

The J gene is TRBJ1-2, the V gene TRBV28; 7 bases line up with TRBD1. CDR1 MDHEN and CDR2 SYDVKM come from the germline V gene. Trimming removed 2 bases from V and 4 bases from J; junction bases left unmatched: 7. This CDR3 contains 15 residues. CDR3: CASSLEGARSYGYTF. CDR3 nucleotides: TGTGCCAGCAGTTTAGAGGGGGCGCGAAGCTATGGCTACACCTTC.

This chain connects TRBV27 to TRBJ2-2; TRBD1 aligns across 7 bases. This CDR3 contains 15 residues. The germline V gene encodes CDR1 MNHEY and CDR2 SMNVEV (reference sequence). Trimming removed 2 bases from V and 5 bases from J; junction bases left unmatched: 5. CDR3 amino acids: CASSLVGGWTGELFF. The CDR3 nucleotides are TGTGCCAGCAGTTTAGTAGGGGGCTGGACCGGGGAGCTGTTTTTT.

The V call is TRBV19, the J call TRBJ1-1; 8 positions match TRBD1. CDR3 length: 17 amino acids. CDR1 and CDR2 (germline): LNHDA, SQIVND (reference sequence). V shed 2 bases, J shed 0 bases, and the junction held 8 bases outside the gene matches. CDR3 region: CASSIFRGPSMNTEAFF. For the CDR3, the DNA is TGTGCCAGTAGTATATTCAGGGGGCCTTCGATGAACACTGAAGCTTTCTTT.

CDR3 region: CASSDRGPTDTQYF. The CDR3 DNA reads TGTGCCAGCAGTGATAGGGGTCCCACAGATACGCAGTATTTT. The genes are TRBV6-1 and TRBJ2-3; D is possibly TRBD1 (5 bases). CDR3 length: 14 amino acids. The germline CDR1 and CDR2 sequences are MNHNS and SASEGT. V lost 3 bases and J 2 bases, leaving 9 bases between the germline ends.

V and J are TRBV6-2 or TRBV6-3 and TRBJ2-7; unclear D gene. V lost 6 bases and J 0 bases, leaving 15 bases between the germline ends. The CDR3 loop spans 15 amino acids. Germline V lookup: CDR1 MNHEY, CDR2 SVGEGT. The chain's CDR3 is CASSHLDSFSYEQYF. In DNA, the CDR3 is TGTGCCAGCAGCCACCTAGACTCGTTCTCCTACGAGCAGTACTTC.

The chain links TRBV27 to TRBJ2-7; 7 bases align to TRBD1. Germline-derived CDR1 and CDR2 are MNHEY and SMNVEV (reference sequence). V gave up 4 bases and J gave up 6 bases; unmatched junction bases: 3. The CDR3 consists of 12 residues. The CDR3 nucleotides read TGTGCCAGCAGTTCCAGGACAGGCGAGCAGTACTTC. This codes for CASSSRTGEQYF.

CDR3 protein: CASSSRQSYEQYF. Here the CDR3 DNA reads TGTGCCAGCAGTTCACGACAGTCCTACGAGCAGTACTTC. J is TRBJ2-7 and V is TRBV28; D might be TRBD1 (5 bases). CDR3 size: 13 residues. Trimming cost V 4 bases and J 1 base, with 8 bases left between them. The germline V gene encodes CDR1 MDHEN and CDR2 SYDVKM.

The genes are TRBV7-3 and TRBJ1-1; TRBD1 aligns across 8 bases. With V trimmed by 5 bases and J by 1 base, 3 bases remained unmatched. Germline values: CDR1 SGHTA, CDR2 FQGTGA. The CDR3 has 14 residues. The CDR3 spells CASSPDRANTEAFF. CDR3 nucleotides: TGTGCCAGCAGCCCGGACAGGGCGAACACTGAAGCTTTCTTT. The full variable domain, its missing parts supplied by reference TRBV7-3 and TRBJ1-1, is GAGVSQTPSNKVTEKGKYVELRCDPISGHTALYWYRQSLGQGPEFLIYFQGTGAADDSGLPNDRFFAVRPEGSVSTLKIQRTERGDSAVYLCASSPDRANTEAFFGQGTRLTVV.

A few counts support this clone. The rearrangement joins TRBV7-9 to TRBJ1-2, with TRBD1 matching over 8 bases. V lost 3 bases and J lost 0; bases outside the gene matches: 9. The germline CDR1 and CDR2 sequences are SEHNR and FQNEAQ (reference sequence). This CDR3 has 17 amino acids. The CDR3 coding sequence is TGTGCCAGCAGCTTCGGACAGGGCATACTAGCTAACTATGGCTACACCTTC. It encodes CASSFGQGILANYGYTF.

The rearrangement links TRBV7-2 to TRBJ1-1; TRBD1 might be the D (5 bases). The V end lost 5 bases, the J end lost 7 bases, and 8 bases lay between the germline ends. Germline CDR1 and CDR2: SGHTA and FQGNSA. This CDR3 has 11 residues. The CDR3 bases are TGTGCCAGCAGCCGAGACAGTGAAGCTTTCTTT. This sequence encodes CASSRDSEAFF.

This chain connects TRBV9 to TRBJ2-2; no clear D gene. The CDR3 covers 17 residues. V lost 1 base and J lost 6, with 19 bases in between. The germline gives CDR1 SGDLS, CDR2 YYNGEE. CDR3 sequence (DNA): TGTGCCAGCAGCGTATTTGGTTCTTCAAGGCTCGCCGGGGAGCTGTTTTTT. Translation: CASSVFGSSRLAGELFF.

The chain combines TRBV3-1 (or the pseudogene TRBV3-2) with TRBJ1-2; no reliable D call. The CDR3 is 12 amino acids. Germline CDR1 reads LGHDT; CDR2 reads YNNKEL (reference sequence). Deletions cut 4 bases from V and 5 bases from J, with 8 bases between. The CDR3 protein is CASSRADYGYTF. CDR3 coding DNA: TGTGCCAGCAGCCGAGCGGATTATGGCTACACCTTC.

The CDR3 spells CASSAEQGDFIEKLFF. For the CDR3, the DNA is TGTGCCAGCAGTGCCGAGCAGGGGGACTTTATTGAAAAACTGTTTTTT. The genes are TRBV28 and TRBJ1-4; 7 nucleotides match TRBD1. The trim removed 5 bases at V and 7 bases at J, leaving 13 bases unmatched. Germline lookup yields CDR1 MDHEN and CDR2 SYDVKM. The CDR3 has 16 amino acids. The entire variable domain, with the rest obtained from reference TRBV28 and TRBJ1-4, is as follows: DVKVTQSSRYLVKRTGEKVFLECVQDMDHENMFWYRQDPGLGLRLIYFSYDVKMKEKGDIPEGYSVSREKKERFSLILESASTNQTSMYLCASSAEQGDFIEKLFFGSGTQLSVL.

The V gene is TRBV30, the J gene TRBJ1-1, with D possibly being TRBD1 (5 bases). Germline V lookup: CDR1 GTSNPN, CDR2 SVGIG (reference sequence). This CDR3 has 13 residues. V was cut by 1 base and J by 8 bases, with 14 bases left in between. The CDR3 DNA follows: TGTGCCTGGAGTGCGACCTCACCAGGGGAAGCTTTCTTT. Its translation is CAWSATSPGEAFF.

V gene TRBV10-2 combines with J gene TRBJ1-1, with no clear D. Germline values: CDR1 WSHSY, CDR2 SAAADI. This CDR3 region has 11 residues. Trimming pared 3 bases from V and 8 bases from J, leaving 7 bases between. This CDR3 is CASSDLPEAFF. CDR3 sequence (DNA): TGCGCCAGCAGTGACTTACCCGAAGCTTTCTTT.

The V gene is TRBV19, the J gene TRBJ2-1, with TRBD2 as a possible D gene (6 bases). Germline V gene lookup returns CDR1 LNHDA and CDR2 SQIVND (reference sequence). V dropped 3 bases and J dropped 0 bases, with 15 bases sitting between them. CDR3 length equals 17 residues. CDR3 amino acids: CASSMIGGAPSYNEQFF. CDR3 sequence (DNA): TGTGCCAGTAGTATGATAGGAGGGGCCCCCTCCTACAATGAGCAGTTCTTC. The full variable domain, its missing parts supplied by reference TRBV19 and TRBJ2-1, is DGGITQSPKYLFRKEGQNVTLSCEQNLNHDAMYWYRQDPGQGLRLIYYSQIVNDFQKGDIAEGYSVSREKKESFPLTVTSAQKNPTAFYLCASSMIGGAPSYNEQFFGPGTRLTVL.

The rearrangement joins TRBV7-8 to TRBJ2-5, with 7 bases lining up with TRBD2. This CDR3 contains 16 residues. Germline V gene sequence: CDR1 SGHVS, CDR2 FQNEAQ. V lost 2 bases to trimming and J lost 7 bases; unmatched junction nucleotides: 13. The CDR3 nucleotides read TGTGCCAGCAGCTTAATAGGGTCTAGCGGTGGGGTGACCCAGTACTTC. This gives the protein CASSLIGSSGGVTQYF. The whole variable domain, remainder taken from reference TRBV7-8 and TRBJ2-5, is GAGVSQSPRYKVAKRGQDVALRCDPISGHVSLFWYQQALGQGPEFLTYFQNEAQLDKSGLPSDRFFAERPEGSVSTLKIQRTQQEDSAVYLCASSLIGSSGGVTQYFGPGTRLLVL.

The gene calls are TRBV16 and TRBJ1-1; D not resolved. The CDR3 length is 14 residues. V was cut by 0 bases and J by 0 bases, with 5 bases left in between. In germline, CDR1 is KGHSY, CDR2 FQNENV. The CDR3 is CASSQSSLNTEAFF. Written as DNA, the CDR3 is TGTGCCAGCAGCCAATCATCGCTGAACACTGAAGCTTTCTTT.

The chain uses TRBV4-3 and TRBJ1-2; D ambiguous. With 0 bases removed from V and 8 bases from J, the gap between germline ends came to 13 bases. This CDR3 has 14 residues. The germline CDR1 and CDR2 sequences are LGHNA and YSLEER. The CDR3 here is CASSQDLEGVGYTF. CDR3 DNA: TGCGCCAGCAGCCAAGATCTGGAAGGAGTCGGCTACACCTTC.